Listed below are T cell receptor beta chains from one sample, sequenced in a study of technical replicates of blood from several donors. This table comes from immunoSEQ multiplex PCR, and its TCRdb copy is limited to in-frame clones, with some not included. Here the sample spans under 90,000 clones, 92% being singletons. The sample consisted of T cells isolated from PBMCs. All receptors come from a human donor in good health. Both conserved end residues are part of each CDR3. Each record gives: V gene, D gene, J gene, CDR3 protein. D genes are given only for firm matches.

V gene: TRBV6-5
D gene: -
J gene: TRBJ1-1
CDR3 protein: CASQAALNTEAFF

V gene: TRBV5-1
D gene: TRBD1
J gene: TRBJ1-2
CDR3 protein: CASSSAGGKDYGYTF

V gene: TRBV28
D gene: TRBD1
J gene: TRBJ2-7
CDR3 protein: CASSSPGQGESQYF

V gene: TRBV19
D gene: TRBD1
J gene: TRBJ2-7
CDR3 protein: CASSPGRSNRGYEQYF

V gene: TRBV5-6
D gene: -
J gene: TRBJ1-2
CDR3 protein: CASSLPYRESYGYTF

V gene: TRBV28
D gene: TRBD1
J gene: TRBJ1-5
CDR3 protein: CASSLQGPYNQPQHF

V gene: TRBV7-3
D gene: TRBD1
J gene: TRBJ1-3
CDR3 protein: CASSVTGTETSSGNTIYF

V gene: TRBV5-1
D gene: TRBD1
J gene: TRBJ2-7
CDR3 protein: CASSLEGTVVDEQYF

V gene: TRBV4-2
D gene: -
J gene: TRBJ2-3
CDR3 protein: CASRDARGATDTQYF

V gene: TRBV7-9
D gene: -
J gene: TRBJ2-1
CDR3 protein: CASSLASQQFF